These 27 T cell receptor beta chains share one sample of origin, sequenced in a study of identical twins listed by TCRdb under 2016. The library was produced with 5' RACE. Instrument used: Illumina HiSeq 2000. The public reads were reprocessed in TCRdb via fastp at Q25 and MiXCR, keeping in-frame beta chains. Rows with a matching CDR3 protein are joined into one entry that keeps the most common DNA and genes. This sample gives hundreds of thousands of distinct CDR3 sequences in total; more than 20% of them show up just once. Approximately 2.9% of the sample rests with the top ten. A further study also used this sample, focusing on T cells expressing NK-cell markers.

The sequencing sample was made of CD4+ T cells sorted from blood. The receptor set was obtained from a woman younger than 30 in good health.

J is TRBJ2-2 and V is TRBV7-2; D not resolved. Germline V gives CDR1 SGHTA, CDR2 FQGNSA. The length of the CDR3 is 15 residues. V was pared by 3 bases and J by 1 base, with 9 bases between. The CDR3 region has the DNA TGTGCCAGCAGCTTGGAACCTGGGAACACCGGGGAGCTGTTTTTT. The encoded protein is CASSLEPGNTGELFF.

This clonotype was recorded many times. The gene calls are TRBV3-1 and TRBJ1-1; D is unresolved. Germline V CDR1 and CDR2: LGHDT, YNNKEL (reference sequence). Trimming shortened V by 1 base and J by 4 bases, and 1 base separated the two germline ends. The CDR3 covers 11 residues. The DNA for the CDR3 is TGTGCCAGCAGCCAAGCCACTGAAGCTTTCTTT. It codes for CASSQATEAFF.

V is TRBV15 and J is TRBJ2-3; 12 bases are shared with TRBD2. This CDR3 contains 16 residues. J gave up 2 bases and V 1 base, and 1 base lay outside the gene matches. The V gene's germline CDR1 is LNHNV and CDR2 YYDKDF (reference sequence). Written as DNA, the CDR3 is TGTGCCACCAGCAGAGGGACTAGCGGGAACACAGATACGCAGTATTTT. It codes for CATSRGTSGNTDTQYF.

V and J are TRBV20-1 and TRBJ2-1; D not certain. The CDR3 spans 12 residues. With 6 bases removed from V and 5 bases from J, the gap between germline ends came to 11 bases. Germline V CDR1 and CDR2: DFQATT, SNEGSKA (reference sequence). The CDR3 is CSARRPDNEQFF. The CDR3 nucleotides read TGCAGTGCGCGACGGCCGGACAATGAGCAGTTCTTC.

The sample holds a few counts of this clonotype. The chain is built from TRBV29-1 and TRBJ2-1; no firm D call. V was shortened by 3 bases and J by 10 bases, with 7 bases between the two germline ends. Looked up from germline, CDR1 is SQVTM and CDR2 is ANQGSEA. CDR3 size: 10 residues. CDR3 amino acids: CSVETPEQFF. The CDR3 DNA sequence: TGCAGCGTTGAGACCCCCGAGCAGTTCTTC.

This clonotype was picked up a small number of times. This chain joins TRBV29-1 and TRBJ2-7; 7 positions match TRBD1. This CDR3 has 14 residues. Germline loops: CDR1 SQVTM, CDR2 ANQGSEA. V lost 1 base and J lost 5; bases outside the gene matches: 8. In DNA form, the CDR3 reads TGCAGCGTTGAAGGAGACAGGGTAGAAAACGAGCAGTACTTC. Translating it yields CSVEGDRVENEQYF.

The chain joins TRBV11-2 to TRBJ1-3; D not resolved. Trimming shortened V by 1 base and J by 5 bases, and 9 bases separated the two germline ends. Germline-derived CDR1 and CDR2 are SGHAT and FQNNGV. This CDR3 contains 14 residues. This chain's CDR3 is CASSLGRLRNTIYF. In nucleotides, the CDR3 is TGTGCCAGCAGCTTAGGCAGGTTGAGAAACACCATATATTTT.

In its sample, this clonotype was seen a few times. The chain links TRBV10-3 to TRBJ1-3; weak D call: TRBD1 (6 bases). The CDR3 runs to 13 residues. Germline-derived CDR1 and CDR2 are ENHRY and SYGVKD. Trimming pared 7 bases from V and 4 bases from J, leaving 11 bases between. CDR3 sequence: CAITGQPGNTIYF. The CDR3 DNA reads TGTGCCATCACCGGACAGCCGGGAAACACCATATATTTT.

The chain carries TRBV29-1 and TRBJ2-7; D not certain. The CDR3 spans 12 residues. Germline CDR1 and CDR2: SQVTM and ANQGSEA. V lost 5 bases, J lost 3 bases, and 11 bases lay in between. The CDR3 DNA follows: TGCAGCGTTATTTACTCGGGCTACGAGCAGTACTTC. This sequence encodes CSVIYSGYEQYF.

This clonotype occurred many times. The chain links TRBV20-1 to TRBJ2-1, with D tentatively TRBD2 (6 bases). Germline V gene sequence: CDR1 DFQATT, CDR2 SNEGSKA (reference sequence). Trimming cost V 3 bases and J 1 base, with 13 bases left between them. This CDR3 has 15 residues. The chain's CDR3 is CSARTSGGSYNEQFF. CDR3 nucleotide sequence: TGCAGTGCTAGGACTTCCGGGGGATCCTACAATGAGCAGTTCTTC.

This clonotype turned up a few times. The chain uses TRBV6-2 or TRBV6-3 and TRBJ2-1; D unclear. Germline V lookup: CDR1 MNHEY, CDR2 SVGEGT. The CDR3 is 15 amino acids. V was pared by 6 bases and J by 0 bases, with 12 bases between. CDR3 loop: CASRQTGSSYNEQFF. The CDR3, as DNA: TGTGCCAGCAGGCAAACTGGCAGCTCCTACAATGAGCAGTTCTTC.

The rearrangement links TRBV12-3 or TRBV12-4 to TRBJ2-1; 16 bases are a match to TRBD2. The CDR3 is 19 residues long. V was clipped by 4 bases and J by 0 bases; unmatched bases: 6. CDR3 nucleotide sequence: TGTGCCAGCAGTTCGCCCGGGACTAGCGGGAGGGGCTCCTACAATGAGCAGTTCTTC. Amino acid sequence: CASSSPGTSGRGSYNEQFF.

The chain combines TRBV11-2 with TRBJ2-1, with 9 nucleotides matching TRBD1. V was pared by 1 base and J by 10 bases, with 11 bases of the junction left unmatched. Germline V gene data show CDR1 as SGHAT and CDR2 as FQNNGV. The CDR3 is 16 amino acids. In DNA, the CDR3 is TGTGCCAGCAGCTTAGTTGGTACAGGGGGCTTTCGGGAGCAGTTCTTC. It translates to CASSLVGTGGFREQFF. Full variable domain (rest looked up from reference TRBV11-2 and TRBJ2-1): EAGVAQSPRYKIIEKRQSVAFWCNPISGHATLYWYQQILGQGPKLLIQFQNNGVVDDSQLPKDRFSAERLKGVDSTLKIQPAKLEDSAVYLCASSLVGTGGFREQFFGPGTRLTVL.

CDR3 DNA: TGTGCCAGCAGTTTCCAAATAGTCCATGGAAACACCATATATTTT. Its translation: CASSFQIVHGNTIYF. The chain recombines TRBV12-3 or TRBV12-4 with TRBJ1-3, with D unresolved. V lost 3 bases to trimming and J lost 3 bases, with 12 bases between them. The CDR3 runs 15 residues.

The CDR3 spells CSANNPEQSNTEAFF. The CDR3 DNA follows: TGCAGTGCCAATAACCCGGAACAGTCCAACACTGAAGCTTTCTTT. The rearrangement joins TRBV20-1 to TRBJ1-1; D ambiguous. Germline CDR1 reads DFQATT; CDR2 reads SNEGSKA (reference sequence). The CDR3 loop spans 15 amino acids. V lost 6 bases, J lost 2 bases, and 19 bases lay in between.

This clonotype occurred a few times. The V call is TRBV3-1, the J call TRBJ2-1, with TRBD2 as a possible D gene (5 bases). The CDR3 length is 18 residues. V was shortened by 0 bases and J by 3 bases, with 18 bases between the two germline ends. Germline V gene lookup returns CDR1 LGHDT and CDR2 YNNKEL (reference sequence). The CDR3: CASSQDRSGGRNYNEQFF. CDR3 in DNA: TGTGCCAGCAGCCAAGATCGGTCCGGCGGGCGGAACTACAATGAGCAGTTCTTC.

This clonotype was seen only a few times. This chain uses TRBV24-1 with TRBJ2-2; D might be TRBD1 or TRBD2, each matching 5 bases. Trimming cost V 0 bases and J 12 bases, with 19 bases left between them. Germline V gene sequence: CDR1 KGHDR, CDR2 SFDVKD. The CDR3 spans 16 residues. The CDR3 is CATSDLPPGRKGKLFF. The CDR3 DNA follows: TGTGCCACCAGTGATTTGCCACCGGGAAGGAAGGGGAAGCTGTTTTTT.

This clonotype was counted many times. The chain carries TRBV7-9 and TRBJ1-1; possible D gene TRBD1, 5 bases. V was trimmed by 1 base and J by 7 bases, leaving 13 bases between them. The CDR3 length is 14 residues. Germline V gene sequence: CDR1 SEHNR, CDR2 FQNEAQ (reference sequence). The CDR3 nucleotides are TGTGCCAGCAGCTTAGAGGGGTCGGGGAGTGAAGCTTTCTTT. Its translation is CASSLEGSGSEAFF.

This clonotype has a handful of counts. V usage is TRBV2 and J usage is TRBJ2-5; 9 nucleotides agree with TRBD1. Looked up from germline, CDR1 is SNHLY and CDR2 is FYNNEI. V shed 5 bases, J shed 2 bases, and the junction held 6 bases outside the gene matches. The CDR3 runs to 15 residues. The DNA for the CDR3 is TGTGCCAGCAGTCCCGGGACAGGGCTACAAGAGACCCAGTACTTC. It encodes CASSPGTGLQETQYF.

This clonotype was counted between two and nine times. The rearrangement joins TRBV20-1 to TRBJ2-3; 7 positions match TRBD2. Germline trimming cut 5 bases from V and 1 base from J; bases unmatched to any gene: 6. Germline V gene sequence: CDR1 DFQATT, CDR2 SNEGSKA (reference sequence). There are 14 residues in the CDR3. CDR3 sequence: CSAERGSRTDTQYF. The CDR3 bases are TGCAGTGCTGAGCGGGGCTCACGCACAGATACGCAGTATTTT.

Ten or more counts support this clonotype. The chain couples TRBV29-1 to TRBJ2-7, with D uncertain. The CDR3 loop spans 10 amino acids. Germline V gene lookup returns CDR1 SQVTM and CDR2 ANQGSEA. The V and J ends lost 4 bases and 6 bases respectively, with 7 bases between them. The CDR3 sequence is CSVADAEQYF. CDR3 DNA sequence: TGCAGCGTTGCCGACGCCGAGCAGTACTTC.

The chain is built from TRBV12-3 or TRBV12-4 and TRBJ1-2, with 7 bases matching TRBD1. V was pared by 3 bases and J by 2 bases, with 9 bases of the junction left unmatched. The CDR3 sequence is 16 residues long. CDR3 loop: CASSLRHRGPNYGYTF. Written as DNA, the CDR3 is TGTGCCAGCAGTTTGAGGCACAGGGGCCCCAACTATGGCTACACCTTC.

The chain is built from TRBV20-1 and TRBJ1-3, with 8 bases identical to TRBD1. This CDR3 region has 13 residues. The V gene's germline CDR1 is DFQATT and CDR2 SNEGSKA (reference sequence). The V and J ends lost 5 bases and 7 bases, in that order; junction bases with no gene match: 7. CDR3 sequence reads: CSASGQGGNTIYF. CDR3 nucleotide sequence: TGCAGTGCTTCCGGACAGGGAGGGAACACCATATATTTT.

The chain is built from TRBV14 and TRBJ2-4; D is possibly TRBD1 or TRBD2 (5 bases each). The CDR3 is 13 amino acids. Germline-derived CDR1 and CDR2 are SGHDN and FVKESK. Trimming took off 4 bases at V and 12 bases at J, with 16 bases between the two ends. CDR3 amino acids: CASSRGNMLGQYF. The CDR3 DNA reads as TGTGCCAGCAGCCGGGGGAATATGTTGGGTCAGTACTTC. Together with reference TRBV14 and TRBJ2-4, the CDR3 gives the full variable domain: EAGVTQFPSHSVIEKGQTVTLRCDPISGHDNLYWYRRVMGKEIKFLLHFVKESKQDESGMPNNRFLAERTGGTYSTLKVQPAELEDSGVYFCASSRGNMLGQYFGAGTRLSVL.

This clonotype has just a few counts. The chain carries TRBV11-2 and TRBJ1-1; no reliable D call. Germline V gives CDR1 SGHAT, CDR2 FQNNGV. This CDR3 has 11 residues. V lost 7 bases to trimming and J lost 1 base, with 4 bases between them. DNA of the CDR3: TGTGCCAGCAACAGGAACACTGAAGCTTTCTTT. Protein: CASNRNTEAFF. The complete variable domain, with remaining parts taken from reference TRBV11-2 and TRBJ1-1, reads EAGVAQSPRYKIIEKRQSVAFWCNPISGHATLYWYQQILGQGPKLLIQFQNNGVVDDSQLPKDRFSAERLKGVDSTLKIQPAKLEDSAVYLCASNRNTEAFFGQGTRLTVV.

The chain links TRBV25-1 to TRBJ1-1; no clear D. This CDR3 region has 13 residues. Looked up from germline, CDR1 is MGHDK and CDR2 is SYGVNS. V lost 4 bases, J lost 1 base, and 7 bases lay in between. The CDR3 sequence is CASSVPTNTEAFF. In DNA form, the CDR3 reads TGTGCCAGCAGTGTCCCTACGAACACTGAAGCTTTCTTT.

The V gene is TRBV12-3 or TRBV12-4, the J gene TRBJ2-3; 10 bases map to TRBD2. The V segment lost 5 bases and the J segment 1 base; nucleotides outside the gene matches: 12. CDR3 length: 18 residues. This CDR3 reads CASSPAALLAGGTDTQYF. The CDR3 coding sequence is TGTGCCAGCAGTCCCGCCGCCCTTCTAGCGGGGGGCACAGATACGCAGTATTTT.